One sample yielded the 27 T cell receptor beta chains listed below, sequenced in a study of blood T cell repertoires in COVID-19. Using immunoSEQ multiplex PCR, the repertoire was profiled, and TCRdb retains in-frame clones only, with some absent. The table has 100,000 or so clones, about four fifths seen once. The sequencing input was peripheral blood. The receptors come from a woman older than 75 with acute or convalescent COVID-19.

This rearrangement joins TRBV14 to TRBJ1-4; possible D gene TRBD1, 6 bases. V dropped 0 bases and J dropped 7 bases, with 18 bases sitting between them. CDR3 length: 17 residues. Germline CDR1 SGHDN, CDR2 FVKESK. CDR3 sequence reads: CASSQERGAGTLEKLFF. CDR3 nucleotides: TGTGCCAGCAGCCAAGAGCGGGGGGCCGGTACACTTGAAAAACTGTTTTTT.

The CDR3 bases are TGTGCCAGCAGCGTAGGGGTAGGGGTTAGCACAGATACGCAGTATTTT. Translated, it gives CASSVGVGVSTDTQYF. The chain combines TRBV9 with TRBJ2-3; a possible D gene is TRBD1 (5 bases). From germline, CDR1 is SGDLS and CDR2 YYNGEE. The CDR3 totals 16 residues. V lost 0 bases to trimming and J lost 0 bases, with 11 bases between them.

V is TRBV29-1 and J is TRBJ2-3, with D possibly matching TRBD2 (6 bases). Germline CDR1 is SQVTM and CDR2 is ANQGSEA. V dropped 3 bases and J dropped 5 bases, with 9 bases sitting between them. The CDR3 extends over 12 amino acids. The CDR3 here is CSVDPGEDTQYF. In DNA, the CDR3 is TGCAGCGTTGACCCGGGGGAAGATACGCAGTATTTT.

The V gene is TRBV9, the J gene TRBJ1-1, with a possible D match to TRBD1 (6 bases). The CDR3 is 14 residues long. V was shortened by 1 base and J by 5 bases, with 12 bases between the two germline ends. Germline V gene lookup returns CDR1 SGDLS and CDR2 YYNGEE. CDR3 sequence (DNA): TGTGCCAGCAGCGTAACCCCAGGGGAGACTGAAGCTTTCTTT. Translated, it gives CASSVTPGETEAFF.

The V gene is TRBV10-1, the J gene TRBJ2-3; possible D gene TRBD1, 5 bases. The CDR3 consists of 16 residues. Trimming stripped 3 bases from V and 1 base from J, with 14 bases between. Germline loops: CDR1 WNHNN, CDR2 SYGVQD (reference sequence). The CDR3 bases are TGCGCCAGCAGTGATTCAGGGATTGTGGGCACAGATACGCAGTATTTT. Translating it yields CASSDSGIVGTDTQYF.

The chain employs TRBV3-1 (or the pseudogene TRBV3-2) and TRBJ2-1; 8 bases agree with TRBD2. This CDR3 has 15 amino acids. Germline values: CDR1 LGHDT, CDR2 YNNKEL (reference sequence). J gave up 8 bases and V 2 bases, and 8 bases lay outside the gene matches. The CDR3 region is CASSQSGTRFHEQFF. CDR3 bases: TGTGCCAGCAGCCAAAGCGGGACTAGGTTTCATGAGCAGTTCTTC.

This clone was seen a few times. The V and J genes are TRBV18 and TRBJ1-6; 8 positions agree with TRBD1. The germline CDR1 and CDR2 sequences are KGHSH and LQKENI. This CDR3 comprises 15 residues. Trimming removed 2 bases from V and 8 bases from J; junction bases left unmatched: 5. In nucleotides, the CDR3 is TGTGCCAGCTCACCATGGACAGGGTTTGATTCACCCCTCCACTTT. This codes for CASSPWTGFDSPLHF.

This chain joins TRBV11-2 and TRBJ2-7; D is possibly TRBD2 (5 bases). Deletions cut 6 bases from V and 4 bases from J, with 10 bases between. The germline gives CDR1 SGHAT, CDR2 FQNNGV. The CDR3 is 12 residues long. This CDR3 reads CASSPPGYEQYV. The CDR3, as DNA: TGTGCCAGCAGTCCCCCGGGATACGAGCAGTACGTC.

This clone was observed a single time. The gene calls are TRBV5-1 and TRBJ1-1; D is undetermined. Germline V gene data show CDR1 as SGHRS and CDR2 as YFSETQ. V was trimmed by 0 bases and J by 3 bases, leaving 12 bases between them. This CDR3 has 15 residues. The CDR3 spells CASSLDTPGDTEAFF. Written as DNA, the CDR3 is TGCGCCAGCAGCTTGGATACCCCGGGAGACACTGAAGCTTTCTTT.

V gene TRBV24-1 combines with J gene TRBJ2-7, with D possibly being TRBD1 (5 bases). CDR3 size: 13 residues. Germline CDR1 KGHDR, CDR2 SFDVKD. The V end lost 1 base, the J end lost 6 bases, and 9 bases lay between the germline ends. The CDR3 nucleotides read TGTGCCACCAGTGATTTAGGGCAGGGCGAGCAGTACTTC. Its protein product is CATSDLGQGEQYF.

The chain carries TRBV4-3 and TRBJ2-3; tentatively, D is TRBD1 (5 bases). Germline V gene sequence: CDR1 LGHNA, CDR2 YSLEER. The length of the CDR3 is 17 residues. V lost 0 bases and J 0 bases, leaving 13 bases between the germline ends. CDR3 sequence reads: CASSQDWGSPSTDTQYF. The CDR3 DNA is TGCGCCAGCAGCCAAGATTGGGGCAGCCCGAGCACAGATACGCAGTATTTT.

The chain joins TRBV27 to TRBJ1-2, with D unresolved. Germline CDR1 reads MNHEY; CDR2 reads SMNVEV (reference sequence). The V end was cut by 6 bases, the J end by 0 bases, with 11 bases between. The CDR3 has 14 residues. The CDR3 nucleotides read TGTGCCAGCAGCCCCCTTGCAGCTAACTATGGCTACACCTTC. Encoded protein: CASSPLAANYGYTF.

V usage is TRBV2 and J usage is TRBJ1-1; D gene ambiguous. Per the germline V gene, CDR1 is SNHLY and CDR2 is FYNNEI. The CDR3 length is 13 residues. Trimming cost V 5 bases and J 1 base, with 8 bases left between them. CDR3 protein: CASSSDTNTEAFF. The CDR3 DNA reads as TGTGCCAGCAGTTCCGACACGAACACTGAAGCTTTCTTT. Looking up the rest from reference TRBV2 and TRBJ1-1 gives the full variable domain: EPEVTQTPSHQVTQMGQEVILRCVPISNHLYFYWYRQILGQKVEFLVSFYNNEISEKSEIFDDQFSVERPDGSNFTLKIRSTKLEDSAMYFCASSSDTNTEAFFGQGTRLTVV.

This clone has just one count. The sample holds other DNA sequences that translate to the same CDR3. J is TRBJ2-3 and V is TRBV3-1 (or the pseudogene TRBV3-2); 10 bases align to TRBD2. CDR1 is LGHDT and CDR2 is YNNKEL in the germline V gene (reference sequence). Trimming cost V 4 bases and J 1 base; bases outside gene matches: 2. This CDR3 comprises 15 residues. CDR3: CASSLGTSGTDTQYF. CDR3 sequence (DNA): TGTGCCAGCAGCCTCGGGACTAGCGGCACAGATACGCAGTATTTT.

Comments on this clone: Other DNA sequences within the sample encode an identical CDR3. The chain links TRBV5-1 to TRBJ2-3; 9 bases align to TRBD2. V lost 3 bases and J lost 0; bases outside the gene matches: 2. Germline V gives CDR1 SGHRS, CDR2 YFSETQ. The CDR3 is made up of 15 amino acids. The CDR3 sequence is CASSSTSGSTDTQYF. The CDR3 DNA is TGCGCCAGCAGCTCCACTAGCGGGAGCACAGATACGCAGTATTTT.

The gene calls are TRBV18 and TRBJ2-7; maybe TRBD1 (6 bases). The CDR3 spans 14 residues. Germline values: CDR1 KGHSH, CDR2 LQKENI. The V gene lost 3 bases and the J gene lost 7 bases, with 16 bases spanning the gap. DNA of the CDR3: TGTGCCAGCTCACCCTCAGGGGCCCCCAAGGAGCAGTACTTC. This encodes CASSPSGAPKEQYF.

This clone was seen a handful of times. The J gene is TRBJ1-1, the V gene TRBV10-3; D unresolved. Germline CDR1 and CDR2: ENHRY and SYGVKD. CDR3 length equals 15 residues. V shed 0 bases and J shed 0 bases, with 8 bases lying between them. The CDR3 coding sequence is TGTGCCATCAGTGAGTCCAGATTCATGAACACTGAAGCTTTCTTT. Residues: CAISESRFMNTEAFF.

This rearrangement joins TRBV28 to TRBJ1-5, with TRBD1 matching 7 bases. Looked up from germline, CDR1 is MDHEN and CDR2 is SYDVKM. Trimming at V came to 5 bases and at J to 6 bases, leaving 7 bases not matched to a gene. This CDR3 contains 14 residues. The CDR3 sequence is CASSLTGEVQPQHF. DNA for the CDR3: TGTGCCAGCAGTCTTACAGGGGAGGTTCAGCCCCAGCATTTT.

The CDR3: CATSDLNGRAPTGELFF. As DNA, the CDR3 is TGTGCCACCAGTGATTTAAACGGGAGGGCTCCCACCGGGGAGCTGTTTTTT. The chain joins TRBV24-1 to TRBJ2-2; 8 nucleotides match TRBD2. The CDR3 runs to 17 residues. J lost 4 bases, V lost 1 base, and 7 bases had no gene match. Germline V CDR1 and CDR2: KGHDR, SFDVKD.

The CDR3 DNA reads as TGTGCCAGCATTCGGCCTAGCGGGAGGGGCGTGGAGCAGTTCTTC. Amino acids: CASIRPSGRGVEQFF. The chain joins TRBV6-5 to TRBJ2-1; TRBD2 matches at 12 bases. Losses at the gene ends were 7 bases for V and 10 bases for J; bases not matched to a gene: 11. CDR1 and CDR2 from the germline V gene are MNHEY and SVGAGI. The CDR3 length is 15 residues.

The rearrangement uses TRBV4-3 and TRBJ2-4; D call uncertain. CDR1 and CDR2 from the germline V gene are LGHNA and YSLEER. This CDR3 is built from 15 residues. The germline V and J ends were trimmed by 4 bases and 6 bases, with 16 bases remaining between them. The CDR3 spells CASSPRKGGSNIQYF. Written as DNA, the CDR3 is TGCGCCAGCAGCCCGAGGAAAGGCGGCTCAAACATTCAGTACTTC.

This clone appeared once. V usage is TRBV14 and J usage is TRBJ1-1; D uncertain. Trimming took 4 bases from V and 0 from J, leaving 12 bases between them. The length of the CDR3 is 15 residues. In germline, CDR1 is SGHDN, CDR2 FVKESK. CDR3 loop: CASSPPGGVNTEAFF. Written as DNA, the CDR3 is TGTGCCAGCAGCCCCCCGGGAGGAGTGAACACTGAAGCTTTCTTT.

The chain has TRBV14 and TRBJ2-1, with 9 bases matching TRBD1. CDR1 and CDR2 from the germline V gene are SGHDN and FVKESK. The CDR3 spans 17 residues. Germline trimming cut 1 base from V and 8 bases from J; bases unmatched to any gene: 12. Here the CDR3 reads CASSQGAGTGNTYEQFF. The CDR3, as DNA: TGTGCCAGCAGCCAAGGCGCCGGGACAGGGAACACCTATGAGCAGTTCTTC.

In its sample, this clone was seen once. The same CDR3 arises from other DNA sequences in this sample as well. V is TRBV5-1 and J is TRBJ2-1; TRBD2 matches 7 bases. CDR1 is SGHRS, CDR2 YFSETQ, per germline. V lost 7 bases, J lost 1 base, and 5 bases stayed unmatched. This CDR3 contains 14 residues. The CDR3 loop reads CASETGGSYNEQFF. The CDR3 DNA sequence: TGCGCCAGCGAAACGGGGGGATCCTACAATGAGCAGTTCTTC.

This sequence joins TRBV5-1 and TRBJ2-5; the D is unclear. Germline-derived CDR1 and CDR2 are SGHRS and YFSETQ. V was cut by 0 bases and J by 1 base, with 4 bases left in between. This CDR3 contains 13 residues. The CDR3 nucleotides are TGCGCCAGCAGCTTGGACGGCCAAGAGACCCAGTACTTC. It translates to CASSLDGQETQYF.

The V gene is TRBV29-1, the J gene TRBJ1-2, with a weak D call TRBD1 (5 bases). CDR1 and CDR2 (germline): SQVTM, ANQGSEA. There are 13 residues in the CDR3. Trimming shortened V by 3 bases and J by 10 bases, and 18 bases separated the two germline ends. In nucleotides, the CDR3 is TGCAGCGTTGAGGCCGACAGAGAAGAGGTCTACACCTTC. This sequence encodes CSVEADREEVYTF. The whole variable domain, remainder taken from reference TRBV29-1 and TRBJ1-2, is SAVISQKPSRDICQRGTSLTIQCQVDSQVTMMFWYRQQPGQSLTLIATANQGSEATYESGFVIDKFPISRPNLTFSTLTVSNMSPEDSSIYLCSVEADREEVYTFGSGTRLTVV.

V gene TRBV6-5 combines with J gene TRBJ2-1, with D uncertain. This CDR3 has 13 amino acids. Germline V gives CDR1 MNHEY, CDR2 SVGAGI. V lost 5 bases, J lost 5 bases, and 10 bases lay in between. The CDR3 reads CASSRGPHNEQFF. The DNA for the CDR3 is TGTGCCAGCAGTCGCGGCCCCCACAATGAGCAGTTCTTC.